A selection of T cell receptor beta chains follows, all from one sample in a study of chemoradiotherapy in HPV16-positive cancers. TCRdb's table, derived via immunoSEQ multiplex PCR, lists solely in-frame clones and lacks some. The top ten clones hold roughly 5.5% of a sample with approximately 29,000 clones, more than 80% of them seen once. Sequencing used blood, obtained from a patient who underwent chemoradiotherapy. Receptors originate from a human donor with HPV-associated anogenital cancer. The CDR3 runs from the conserved cysteine through the conserved F or W. Each record gives: V gene, J gene, CDR3 protein.

TRBV29-1	TRBJ1-2	CSGEGPYGYTF
TRBV6-4	TRBJ1-2	CASSDRQGSGYTF
TRBV29-1	TRBJ2-3	CSVEGLSKADTQYF
TRBV4-1	TRBJ1-5	CASSDDGGLSNQPQHF
TRBV2	TRBJ1-1	CASWADSTEAFF
TRBV5-6	TRBJ2-1	CASSLRTGGVNEQFF
TRBV20-1	TRBJ2-1	CSALSGTTLFF
TRBV30	TRBJ2-7	CAWSPPPPGTGGGDEQYF
TRBV18	TRBJ1-3	CASSPGSSGNTIYF
TRBV15	TRBJ2-7	CATHGWGRYEQYF
TRBV15	TRBJ1-2	CATSRERQGTNGYTF
TRBV5-1	TRBJ1-3	CASSLEGYAGNTIYF
TRBV19	TRBJ2-1	CASRTTGLSYNEQFF
TRBV7-7	TRBJ2-5	CASSLNLAGGQETQYF
TRBV7-2	TRBJ1-5	CASSWQGNQPQHF
TRBV12-1	TRBJ1-2	CASGWLGAVGYTF
TRBV11-3	TRBJ2-2	CASSLDEVGELFF
TRBV5-5	TRBJ1-4	CASSLGGQGSYEKLFF
TRBV7-2	TRBJ2-3	CASSLDRGTDTQYF
TRBV6-1	TRBJ1-1	CASSEGTTTEAFF
TRBV18	TRBJ2-1	CASSPRTDEQFF
TRBV19	TRBJ1-4	CASSIGQTTNEKLFF
TRBV5-8	TRBJ2-1	CASSWETGMSYNEQFF
TRBV4-2	TRBJ1-5	CASSQDGPGQGRYRVQPQHF
TRBV5-1	TRBJ1-1	CASSLGRERIWGTEAFF
TRBV19	TRBJ2-2	CASSYLSNTGELFF
TRBV30	TRBJ1-1	CAWTLGWHRRTEAFF
TRBV5-1	TRBJ2-3	CASSLLNTGGPEDTQYF
TRBV19	TRBJ2-3	CASSSGGTSTDTQYF
TRBV28	TRBJ1-1	CASRTQGAEAFF
TRBV7-8	TRBJ1-4	CASSPGTGGNEKLFF
TRBV6-4	TRBJ1-5	CASSDNRGQPQHF
TRBV5-4	TRBJ1-2	CASRHLTGTGDYGYTF
TRBV7-9	TRBJ1-2	CASSPTGPTGYTF
TRBV7-6	TRBJ2-2	CASSLGGGTVNTGELFF
TRBV5-4	TRBJ2-7	CASSLGTSGYEQYF
TRBV11-2	TRBJ1-5	CASSLTGGNQPQHF
TRBV29-1	TRBJ2-3	CSVVLLAGLDDTQYF
TRBV19	TRBJ2-5	CASRGVAGGEETQYF
TRBV2	TRBJ1-2	CASSDGRLTNYGYTF
TRBV7-9	TRBJ1-1	CASSLDREAEAFF